What follows are 21 T cell receptor beta chains derived from one specimen sequenced in a study of blood T cell repertoires in COVID-19. Libraries were prepared by immunoSEQ multiplex PCR; TCRdb keeps only in-frame clonotypes and omits some of them. The sample has roughly 330,000 clones, 83% seen once; the top ten hold 1% to 1.5%. The sample taken for sequencing was peripheral blood. The receptors stem from a woman aged 50 to 65 with acute or convalescent COVID-19.

The chain joins TRBV18 to TRBJ1-1; 7 bases fit TRBD1. J gave up 0 bases and V 3 bases, and 4 bases lay outside the gene matches. Germline CDR1 KGHSH, CDR2 LQKENI. The CDR3 has 15 amino acids. The CDR3 DNA is TGTGCCAGCTCACCTTCGACAGGGATGAACACTGAAGCTTTCTTT. Its protein product is CASSPSTGMNTEAFF.

The J gene is TRBJ1-5, the V gene TRBV5-8; the D gene is possibly TRBD1 (5 bases). The V gene lost 4 bases and the J gene lost 0 bases, with 14 bases spanning the gap. This CDR3 has 16 residues. From germline, CDR1 is SGHTS and CDR2 YDEGEE. The CDR3 loop reads CASSLDSLGSNQPQHF. In DNA, the CDR3 is TGTGCCAGCAGCCTTGACAGCCTTGGTAGCAATCAGCCCCAGCATTTT.

The rearrangement uses TRBV30 and TRBJ2-7, with 7 bases lining up with TRBD1. This CDR3 is built from 15 residues. Germline CDR1 GTSNPN, CDR2 SVGIG (reference sequence). The trim removed 0 bases at V and 0 bases at J, leaving 5 bases unmatched. The DNA of the CDR3 is TGTGCCTGGAGTGTCCTTCACAGGGGCTCCTACGAGCAGTACTTC. This sequence encodes CAWSVLHRGSYEQYF.

V usage is TRBV27 and J usage is TRBJ1-6, with 11 bases that match TRBD1. The CDR3 extends over 15 amino acids. Germline V lookup: CDR1 MNHEY, CDR2 SMNVEV (reference sequence). V gave up 6 bases and J gave up 7 bases; unmatched junction bases: 5. CDR3 DNA: TGTGCCAGCAGACAGGGGACAGGGGGAAATTCACCCCTCCACTTT. Translating gives CASRQGTGGNSPLHF.

V usage is TRBV5-5 and J usage is TRBJ2-1; D remains ambiguous. The V end lost 4 bases, the J end lost 4 bases, and 15 bases lay between the germline ends. The CDR3 covers 15 residues. The germline V gene encodes CDR1 SGHKS and CDR2 YYEKEE (reference sequence). CDR3 sequence: CASSPSALIYNEQFF. The CDR3 DNA sequence: TGTGCCAGCAGCCCCTCGGCACTAATTTACAATGAGCAGTTCTTC.

This chain joins TRBV4-3 and TRBJ1-3; D is ambiguous. Trimming removed 0 bases from V and 5 bases from J, with 11 bases in between. CDR3 length equals 15 residues. CDR1 is LGHNA, CDR2 YSLEER, per germline. CDR3 nucleotides: TGCGCCAGCAGCCAAGAGCGTACAGTGAGAAACACCATATATTTT. This codes for CASSQERTVRNTIYF.

The chain has TRBV4-3 and TRBJ2-7; TRBD2 agrees at 9 bases. Germline-derived CDR1 and CDR2 are LGHNA and YSLEER. J gave up 3 bases and V 0 bases, and 6 bases lay outside the gene matches. The CDR3 extends over 16 amino acids. DNA for the CDR3: TGCGCCAGCAGCCAAGATTTAGGGCGGGAGGGCTACGAGCAGTACTTC. Translated, it gives CASSQDLGREGYEQYF.

The chain employs TRBV24-1 and TRBJ2-7; TRBD1 agrees at 8 bases. V lost 3 bases, J lost 4 bases, and 4 bases stayed unmatched. The CDR3 is 14 amino acids. Germline values: CDR1 KGHDR, CDR2 SFDVKD. In DNA, the CDR3 is TGTGCCACCAGTGATCAGGACAGGGAATACGAGCAGTACGTC. This codes for CATSDQDREYEQYV.

This clone has just one count. The chain is built from TRBV9 and TRBJ2-3, with TRBD2 matching over 8 bases. The CDR3 has 15 residues. The germline V gene has CDR1 SGDLS and CDR2 YYNGEE. V lost 3 bases and J lost 5; bases outside the gene matches: 8. CDR3 nucleotides: TGTGCCAGCAGCGCCACACAGAGCGGGAGAGATACGCAGTATTTT. Its translation: CASSATQSGRDTQYF.

V is TRBV5-1 and J is TRBJ1-2; 11 bases are shared with TRBD1. V shed 4 bases, J shed 6 bases, and the junction held 5 bases outside the gene matches. Germline CDR1 reads SGHRS; CDR2 reads YFSETQ. This CDR3 has 14 residues. CDR3 coding DNA: TGCGCCAGCAGCGCGGACAGGGGGCTGGATGGCTACACCTTC. As protein: CASSADRGLDGYTF.

The rearrangement uses TRBV29-1 and TRBJ1-1; D ambiguous. Germline-derived CDR1 and CDR2 are SQVTM and ANQGSEA. CDR3 length: 14 amino acids. Deletions cut 3 bases from V and 0 bases from J, with 11 bases between. The CDR3 DNA is TGCAGCGTTGAGGCAGCGATAATGAACACTGAAGCTTTCTTT. Its translation: CSVEAAIMNTEAFF.

The chain is built from TRBV4-2 and TRBJ2-2, with 9 bases fitting TRBD2. V shed 1 base, J shed 4 bases, and the junction held 7 bases outside the gene matches. This CDR3 has 17 residues. The germline gives CDR1 LGHNA, CDR2 YNFKEQ. The CDR3 coding sequence is TGTGCCAGCAGCCAAGGTATGGCTAGCGGGACCACCGGGGAGCTGTTTTTT. Translating gives CASSQGMASGTTGELFF.

The chain employs TRBV5-4 and TRBJ2-1, with 7 bases aligning to TRBD2. V lost 2 bases to trimming and J lost 4 bases; unmatched junction nucleotides: 6. The CDR3 loop spans 15 amino acids. The germline V gene has CDR1 SGHNT and CDR2 YYREEE (reference sequence). CDR3 coding DNA: TGTGCCAGCAGCTTCCGGAGCGGGGATTACAATGAGCAGTTCTTC. Translated, it gives CASSFRSGDYNEQFF.

This clone was seen a single time. The rearrangement joins TRBV7-2 to TRBJ2-7; D uncertain. V lost 1 base to trimming and J lost 2 bases, with 12 bases between them. This CDR3 comprises 15 residues. Germline CDR1 is SGHTA and CDR2 is FQGNSA. This CDR3 is CASSLEGGRAYEQYF. CDR3 nucleotides: TGTGCCAGCAGCTTAGAAGGCGGCCGGGCCTACGAGCAGTACTTC.

This clone was counted between two and nine times. The chain carries TRBV24-1 and TRBJ2-5; 9 bases are shared with TRBD2. CDR1 KGHDR and CDR2 SFDVKD come from the germline V gene. The J segment lost 0 bases and the V segment lost 4 bases, leaving 2 bases of the junction unmatched. The CDR3 is 15 amino acids. The CDR3 DNA is TGTGCCACCAGTGAGACTAGCGGTAACCAAGAGACCCAGTACTTC. Its protein is CATSETSGNQETQYF.

This clone came up once. The rearrangement joins TRBV11-2 to TRBJ2-3, with a weak D call TRBD2 (5 bases). CDR3 length equals 17 residues. The germline CDR1 and CDR2 sequences are SGHAT and FQNNGV. The ends were cut back, 5 bases at V and 0 bases at J, with 18 bases in the middle. CDR3 region: CASSPFYGGPSTDTQYF. The CDR3 DNA reads as TGTGCCAGCAGCCCATTCTATGGCGGGCCTAGCACAGATACGCAGTATTTT.

V and J are TRBV6-5 and TRBJ1-4; TRBD1 matches 8 bases. Germline V gives CDR1 MNHEY, CDR2 SVGAGI. The junction had 5 bases not matched to a gene; V was cut back by 8 bases and J by 0 bases. This CDR3 has 15 residues. The CDR3 DNA reads TGTGCCAGCTTCCCGGGACAGGCAACTAATGAAAAACTGTTTTTT. Translation: CASFPGQATNEKLFF.

This chain joins TRBV5-1 and TRBJ2-5; D perhaps matches TRBD1 (6 bases). The CDR3 length is 15 residues. Trimming shortened V by 2 bases and J by 5 bases, and 16 bases separated the two germline ends. CDR1 and CDR2 (germline): SGHRS, YFSETQ. The CDR3: CASSFGQPRGETQYF. The DNA of the CDR3 is TGCGCCAGCAGCTTCGGACAGCCAAGAGGGGAGACCCAGTACTTC. Together with reference TRBV5-1 and TRBJ2-5, the CDR3 gives the full variable domain: KAGVTQTPRYLIKTRGQQVTLSCSPISGHRSVSWYQQTPGQGLQFLFEYFSETQRNKGNFPGRFSGRQFSNSRSEMNVSTLELGDSALYLCASSFGQPRGETQYFGPGTRLLVL.

The CDR3 coding sequence is TGTGCCAGCAGCTTAGGTTCGCGGGGGGGCGGAGAGACCCAGTACTTC. It specifies CASSLGSRGGGETQYF. This sequence joins TRBV11-2 and TRBJ2-5; 9 bases match TRBD2. Trimming cost V 1 base and J 4 bases; bases outside gene matches: 7. This CDR3 is built from 16 residues. Germline V gives CDR1 SGHAT, CDR2 FQNNGV.

CDR3 sequence reads: CASSLRGPGQNNSPLHF. CDR3 DNA: TGTGCCAGCAGCTTAAGGGGGCCGGGACAGAATAATTCACCCCTCCACTTT. V is TRBV5-5 and J is TRBJ1-6; 7 bases are shared with TRBD1. Germline V lookup: CDR1 SGHKS, CDR2 YYEKEE (reference sequence). CDR3 length: 17 amino acids. V was clipped by 2 bases and J by 5 bases; unmatched bases: 10.

The V gene is TRBV27, the J gene TRBJ2-1; 10 bases are a match to TRBD2. With V trimmed by 4 bases and J by 0 bases, 6 bases remained unmatched. The CDR3 is 17 amino acids. The germline CDR1 and CDR2 sequences are MNHEY and SMNVEV (reference sequence). CDR3 sequence reads: CASSSRTSGSSYNEQFF. As DNA, the CDR3 is TGTGCCAGCAGTTCTAGGACTAGCGGAAGCTCCTACAATGAGCAGTTCTTC.